Listed here is a single T cell receptor (beta chain). The antigen remains unidentified. These data originate in a study of blood T cells in healthy people across ages. Findings and caveats of the study: Expanded clonotype changes were possibly confounded by unknown donor CMV status.

Germline CDR1 is SGHTA and CDR2 is FQGNSA. Trimming stripped 2 bases from V and 5 bases from J, with 10 bases between. This CDR3 has 13 amino acids. PCR was performed a second time for about 6 to 12 cycles using a sample-barcoded 5' primer and a J-beta primer mix. TCRdb re-called the 5' RACE reads with MiXCR, one entry per CDR3 protein. This table holds some 880,000 distinct CDR3 sequences, roughly 40% found once. This TCR derives from a man younger than 35 in good health. Specimen: blood. The rearrangement links TRBV7-2 to TRBJ2-7; the D gene could be TRBD1 or TRBD2 (5 bases each). CDR3 protein: CASSLILGDEQYF. CDR3 sequence (DNA): TGTGCCAGCAGCTTAATCCTGGGGGACGAGCAGTACTTC.